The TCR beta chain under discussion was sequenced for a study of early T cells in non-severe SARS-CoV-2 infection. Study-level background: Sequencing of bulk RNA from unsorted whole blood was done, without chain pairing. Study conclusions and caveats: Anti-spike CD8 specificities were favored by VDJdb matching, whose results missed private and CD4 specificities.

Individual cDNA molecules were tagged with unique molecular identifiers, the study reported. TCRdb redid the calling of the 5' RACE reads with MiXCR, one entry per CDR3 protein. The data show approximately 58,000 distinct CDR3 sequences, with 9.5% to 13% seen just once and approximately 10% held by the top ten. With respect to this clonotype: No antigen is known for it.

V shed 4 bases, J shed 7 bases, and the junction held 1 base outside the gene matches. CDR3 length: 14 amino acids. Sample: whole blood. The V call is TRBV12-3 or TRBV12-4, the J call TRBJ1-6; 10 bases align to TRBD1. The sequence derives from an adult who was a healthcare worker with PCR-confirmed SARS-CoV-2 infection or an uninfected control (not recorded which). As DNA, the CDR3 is TGTGCCAGCAGTTGGACAGGGGGAAATTCACCCCTCCACTTT. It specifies CASSWTGGNSPLHF.